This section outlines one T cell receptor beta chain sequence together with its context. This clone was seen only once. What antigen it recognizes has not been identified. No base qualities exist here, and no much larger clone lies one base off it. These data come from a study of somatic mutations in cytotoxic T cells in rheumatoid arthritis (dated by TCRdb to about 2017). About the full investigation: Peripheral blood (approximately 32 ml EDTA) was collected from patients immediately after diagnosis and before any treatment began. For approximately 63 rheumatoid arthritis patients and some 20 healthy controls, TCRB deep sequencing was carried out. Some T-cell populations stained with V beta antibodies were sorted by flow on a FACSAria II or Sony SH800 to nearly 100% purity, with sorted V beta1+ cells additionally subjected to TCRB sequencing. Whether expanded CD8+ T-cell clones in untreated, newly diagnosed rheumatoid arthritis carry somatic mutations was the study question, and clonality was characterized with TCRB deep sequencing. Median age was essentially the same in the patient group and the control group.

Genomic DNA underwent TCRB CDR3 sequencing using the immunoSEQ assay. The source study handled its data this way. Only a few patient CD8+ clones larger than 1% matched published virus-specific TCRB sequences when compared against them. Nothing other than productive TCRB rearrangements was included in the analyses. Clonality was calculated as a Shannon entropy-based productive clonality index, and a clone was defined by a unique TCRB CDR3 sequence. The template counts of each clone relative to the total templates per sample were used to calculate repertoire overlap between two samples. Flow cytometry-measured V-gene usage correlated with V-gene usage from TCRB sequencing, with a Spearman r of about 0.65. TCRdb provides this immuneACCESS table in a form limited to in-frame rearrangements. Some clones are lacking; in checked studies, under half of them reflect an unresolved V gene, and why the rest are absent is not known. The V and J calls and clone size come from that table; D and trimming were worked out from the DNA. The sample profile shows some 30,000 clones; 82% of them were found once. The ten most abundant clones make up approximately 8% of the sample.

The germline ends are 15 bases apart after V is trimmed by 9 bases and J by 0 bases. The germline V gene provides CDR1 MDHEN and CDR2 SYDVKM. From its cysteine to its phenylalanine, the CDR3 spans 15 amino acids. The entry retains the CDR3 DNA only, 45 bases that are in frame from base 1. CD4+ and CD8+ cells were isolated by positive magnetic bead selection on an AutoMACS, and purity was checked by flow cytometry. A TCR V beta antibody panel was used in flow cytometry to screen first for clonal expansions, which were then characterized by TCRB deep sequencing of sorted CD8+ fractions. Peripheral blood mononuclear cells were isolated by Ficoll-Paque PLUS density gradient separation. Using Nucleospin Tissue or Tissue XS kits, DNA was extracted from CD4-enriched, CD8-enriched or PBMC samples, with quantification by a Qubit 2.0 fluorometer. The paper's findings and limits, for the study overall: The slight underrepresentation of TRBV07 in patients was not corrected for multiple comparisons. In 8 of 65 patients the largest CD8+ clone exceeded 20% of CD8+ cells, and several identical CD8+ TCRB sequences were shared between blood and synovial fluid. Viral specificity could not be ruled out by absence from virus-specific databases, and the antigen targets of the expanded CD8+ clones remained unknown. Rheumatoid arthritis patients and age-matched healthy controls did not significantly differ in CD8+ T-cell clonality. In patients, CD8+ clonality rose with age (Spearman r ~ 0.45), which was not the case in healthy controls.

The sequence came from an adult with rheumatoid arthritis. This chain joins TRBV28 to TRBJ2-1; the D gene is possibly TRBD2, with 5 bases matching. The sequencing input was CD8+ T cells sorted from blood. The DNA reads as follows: TGTGCCAGTCACACGCGGCGGGCCTCCTACAATGAGCAGTTCTTC. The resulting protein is CASHTRRASYNEQFF.